This TCR beta chain derives from a study of PD-L1 blockade in urothelial cancer. The CDR3 has 13 amino acids. Germline V gene sequence: CDR1 KGHSY, CDR2 FQNENV. Trimming stripped 4 bases from V and 3 bases from J, with 10 bases between. The table came from immunoSEQ multiplex PCR; TCRdb's copy has only in-frame clones and leaves some out. The data contain 53,000 or so clones, around 87% of them singletons. The clonotype originates from a man aged 60-69 years with urothelial cancer. The V and J genes are TRBV16 and TRBJ2-7; D perhaps matches TRBD1 (5 bases). Source: PBMCs, taken around atezolizumab (anti-PD-L1) treatment. CDR3 residues: CASSPDRNYEQYF. CDR3 DNA sequence: TGTGCCAGCAGCCCCGACAGAAACTACGAGCAGTACTTC.